This entry describes one T cell receptor (beta chain). Its recognized antigen is unknown. Per-base qualities were not stored, and no clone one base away is much larger. The CDR3 goes from the cysteine to the phenylalanine over 13 residues. The DNA shown is the 39-base CDR3, in frame from base 1. Trimming takes 3 bases from V and 1 base from J, and the germline ends sit 7 bases apart. The germline V gene supplies CDR1 SGHRS and CDR2 YFSETQ. Collaborating institutions collected whole blood in K2EDTA tubes following their own protocols. For TCRbeta analysis, collaborators shipped samples as frozen whole blood, isolated PBMCs, or DNA extracted from either of those sample types. TCRbeta CDR3 regions were amplified from genomic DNA using the immunoSEQ Assay, a bias-controlled multiplex PCR. Turning to the authors' computational methods: Nucleated cell counts per sample were estimated from amplification of reference gene primers within the assay. Sequence reads were collapsed and filtered to measure the absolute abundance of every unique TCRbeta CDR3 rearrangement. Productive Simpson clonality was computed per sample as the square root of Simpson's diversity index over productive rearrangements. TCRdb limited this immuneACCESS table to in-frame rearrangements with V and J called. A share of clones is missing; checked studies link under half to unresolved V genes, and the rest is unexplained. The V and J calls and clone size come from that table; D and trimming were worked out from the DNA. The sample table contains around 69,000 clones; only one count was recorded for about 82% of them. The top ten clones comprise around 23% of the sample.

The data are from a study of blood T cell repertoires in COVID-19 (TCRdb year 2020). As for the study more broadly: Collaborator samples came from the United States, Italy and Spain and covered acute and convalescent phases of COVID-19. The prospective study material was composed of cDNA or gDNA derived from T cells, B-cell-depleted T cells, or PBMCs. Subjects who had been exposed to COVID-19, were actively infected with it, or had recovered from it provided the deeply sampled blood TCRbeta repertoires that made up the dataset. The repertoires were released in a freely available public database intended as a resource for research on the immune response to SARS-CoV-2. The samples were drawn from the first 160 participants of the ongoing ImmuneRACE study and from over a thousand subjects provided by 6 global collaborators. Sample metadata almost always included a de-identified subject ID, COVID-19 status, age in years and sex. Where available, HLA class I and class II types were taken from metadata supplied by the sample provider and were not determined by assay-based typing. The paper's findings and limits, for the study overall: Clinical and demographic metadata were provided uncurated, with the amount varying by source and participant.

Sequencing was carried out using peripheral blood. This TCR came from a man in his forties or fifties with acute or convalescent COVID-19. In this chain, TRBV5-1 is recombined with TRBJ1-1, with TRBD1 perhaps the D gene, on 6 matching bases. The CDR3 region reads CASSSGQNTEAFF. Here is the DNA: TGCGCCAGCAGCTCGGGACAGAACACTGAAGCTTTCTTT.